The clone carrying this T cell receptor beta chain was observed a handful of times. Its specificity is not known. Germline V gene sequence: CDR1 SNHLY, CDR2 FYNNEI. The CDR3 totals 17 residues. V lost 6 bases and J lost 1; bases outside the gene matches: 11. This specimen comes from a study of regulatory T cells in long-lasting Graves disease. Study-wide results and caveats: TRBV28, TRBJ1-2 and TRBJ2-5 emerged as the favored segments in persistent disease.

Building of the TCR beta libraries involved iRepertoire HTBI primers and Arm-PCR of CDR3 regions. Each CDR3 protein is one row after TCRdb ran MiXCR on the multiplex PCR reads. The sample records about 660,000 distinct CDR3 sequences, 25% to 35% being singletons. Time point noted: persistent/refractory GD, antithyroid drugs over 5 years with positive TRAb. Scientists built the TCR library using RNA that was extracted from PBMCs. This clonotype was obtained from a female donor with Graves disease. The input for sequencing was peripheral blood mononuclear cells (PBMCs), taken when the disease was refractory, from a patient treated with antithyroid drugs. The rearrangement links TRBV2 to TRBJ2-5; TRBD2 matches 10 bases. The CDR3 nucleotides are TGTGCCAGCAGCTTAACGGTTCTAGCGGGGGTCCAAGAGACCCAGTACTTC. It encodes CASSLTVLAGVQETQYF.